The 32 T cell receptor beta chains listed next were all sequenced from one sample in a study of cytomegalovirus exposure and HLA in healthy donors. PCR involved 60 Vbeta and 13 Jbeta primers. Repertoires were generated with immunoSEQ multiplex PCR, while TCRdb's copy carries only in-frame clones and drops some. Of some 150,000 clones listed, approximately 80% are singletons. What was sequenced was PBMCs. Receptors originate from a woman in her forties or fifties in good health and CMV-seronegative.

The chain links TRBV28 to TRBJ1-5; TRBD1 aligns across 9 bases. Trimming removed 3 bases from V and 5 bases from J; junction bases left unmatched: 5. Looked up from germline, CDR1 is MDHEN and CDR2 is SYDVKM. The length of the CDR3 is 15 residues. The CDR3 sequence: CASSLSQGAYQPQHF. The CDR3 coding sequence is TGTGCCAGCAGTTTGTCACAGGGGGCATATCAGCCCCAGCATTTT.

This clone was observed a single time. The chain carries TRBV6-5 and TRBJ2-3, with D unclear. There are 14 residues in the CDR3. Per the germline V gene, CDR1 is MNHEY and CDR2 is SVGAGI. V lost 0 bases and J lost 2, with 6 bases in between. Written as DNA, the CDR3 is TGTGCCAGCAGTTACTCGGCAAACACAGATACGCAGTATTTT. As protein: CASSYSANTDTQYF.

The chain recombines TRBV4-1 with TRBJ1-1; 7 bases align to TRBD1. V lost 4 bases and J lost 4; bases outside the gene matches: 9. Germline-derived CDR1 and CDR2 are MGHRA and YSYEKL. This CDR3 is 15 amino acids long. The CDR3 DNA sequence: TGCGCCAGCAGCCTTCGGGACAGTTCCCCCACTGAAGCTTTCTTT. It encodes CASSLRDSSPTEAFF.

This clone was seen a single time. The same CDR3 can be traced to other DNA sequences in this sample. V and J are TRBV10-3 and TRBJ2-7; 8 nucleotides match TRBD1. V trimming: 0 bases; J trimming: 1 base; junction bases outside the gene matches: 5. There are 16 residues in the CDR3. In germline, CDR1 is ENHRY, CDR2 SYGVKD. The CDR3 nucleotides are TGTGCCATCAGTGAGTCTCTGGACAGGGTTTCCTACGAGCAGTACTTC. It specifies CAISESLDRVSYEQYF.

The chain couples TRBV6-1 to TRBJ2-3; D is possibly TRBD2 (6 bases). Trimming stripped 0 bases from V and 4 bases from J, with 17 bases between. From germline, CDR1 is MNHNS and CDR2 SASEGT. The CDR3 contains 17 residues. Written as DNA, the CDR3 is TGTGCCAGCAGTGAAGCCTTGGGCGGGGCCGGCGCAGATACGCAGTATTTT. Translating it yields CASSEALGGAGADTQYF.

This chain links TRBV19 with TRBJ1-2, with 10 bases identical to TRBD1. The CDR3 runs 13 residues. Germline CDR1 LNHDA, CDR2 SQIVND (reference sequence). Germline trimming cut 6 bases from V and 6 bases from J; bases unmatched to any gene: 4. CDR3 amino acids: CASSQGTGDGYTF. In DNA, the CDR3 is TGTGCCAGTAGCCAAGGGACAGGGGATGGCTACACCTTC.

J is TRBJ2-7 and V is TRBV4-2, with TRBD2 matching 10 bases. The CDR3 length is 18 residues. The V and J ends lost 0 bases and 7 bases, in that order; junction bases with no gene match: 15. Germline V gives CDR1 LGHNA, CDR2 YNFKEQ. This CDR3 reads CASSQEMVSSGGALEQYF. The CDR3 coding sequence is TGTGCCAGCAGCCAAGAGATGGTGTCGAGCGGGGGGGCTTTAGAGCAGTACTTC.

The rearrangement joins TRBV6-1 to TRBJ1-4; D is ambiguous. Germline CDR1 is MNHNS and CDR2 is SASEGT. This CDR3 is built from 14 residues. Trimming cost V 6 bases and J 8 bases, with 16 bases left between them. CDR3 DNA: TGTGCCAGCAGGACGTGGGGTGGCGGGGAAAAACTGTTTTTT. Amino acids: CASRTWGGGEKLFF.

This rearrangement joins TRBV6-6 to TRBJ1-2; 8 positions agree with TRBD1. Per the germline V gene, CDR1 is MNHNY and CDR2 is SVGAGI (reference sequence). The CDR3 totals 14 residues. V lost 6 bases to trimming and J lost 7 bases; unmatched junction nucleotides: 10. The CDR3 DNA sequence: TGTGCCAGCAGCCCCGGACAGGGAATATCTGGCTACACCTTC. This sequence encodes CASSPGQGISGYTF.

Note on this clone: Its ends do not fully match the called genes, so a read error is possible. This chain joins TRBV7-7 and TRBJ2-1, with D possibly TRBD2 on 5 matching bases. The CDR3 has 17 residues. Germline values: CDR1 SSHAT, CDR2 FNYEAQ (reference sequence). In nucleotides, the CDR3 is TGTGCTAGCAGCTTAGAGCCGGGCTACGGGGTTGACAATGAGCAGTTCTTC. This sequence encodes CASSLEPGYGVDNEQFF.

This rearrangement joins TRBV5-6 to TRBJ1-5; TRBD1 is a possible D gene (6 bases). The CDR3 has 16 residues. Germline loops: CDR1 SGHDT, CDR2 YYEEEE. The V and J ends lost 0 bases and 1 base respectively, with 11 bases between them. The CDR3 spells CASSLGRTGSNQPQHF. The CDR3 DNA is TGTGCCAGCAGCTTGGGGCGTACAGGGAGCAATCAGCCCCAGCATTTT.

This chain joins TRBV27 and TRBJ2-5; 9 positions match TRBD2. This CDR3 spans 16 amino acids. V trimming: 2 bases; J trimming: 5 bases; junction bases outside the gene matches: 9. Germline V gene sequence: CDR1 MNHEY, CDR2 SMNVEV (reference sequence). CDR3 DNA: TGTGCCAGCAGTTTACTGGCGGGGGGGGACGGGGAGACCCAGTACTTC. Its protein product is CASSLLAGGDGETQYF.

This rearrangement joins TRBV5-1 to TRBJ2-1; 12 bases line up with TRBD2. The germline V gene has CDR1 SGHRS and CDR2 YFSETQ. The CDR3 runs 16 residues. The J segment lost 7 bases and the V segment lost 0 bases, leaving 5 bases of the junction unmatched. The CDR3 DNA is TGCGCCAGCAGCTTGGTACTAGCGGGGGGCACTAATGAGCAGTTCTTC. Protein product: CASSLVLAGGTNEQFF.

This chain uses TRBV5-6 with TRBJ2-1; possible D gene TRBD2, 5 bases. This CDR3 spans 12 amino acids. Germline V CDR1 and CDR2: SGHDT, YYEEEE. The V and J ends lost 0 bases and 15 bases respectively, with 13 bases between them. CDR3 sequence: CASSLGRPGRFF. DNA of the CDR3: TGTGCCAGCAGCTTGGGCAGGCCGGGGAGGTTCTTC.

The chain has TRBV7-2 and TRBJ1-5; D might be TRBD1 (6 bases). The V gene's germline CDR1 is SGHTA and CDR2 FQGNSA. Trimming took 3 bases from V and 6 from J, leaving 12 bases between them. The CDR3 is made up of 14 amino acids. The CDR3 DNA follows: TGTGCCAGCAGCTTTCAGGGGACGGGTCAGCCCCAGCATTTT. Its translation is CASSFQGTGQPQHF.

The chain is built from TRBV7-9 and TRBJ1-1; 10 bases fit TRBD1. This CDR3 comprises 17 residues. Germline CDR1 and CDR2: SEHNR and FQNEAQ (reference sequence). Losses at the gene ends were 1 base for V and 0 bases for J; bases not matched to a gene: 5. In DNA, the CDR3 is TGTGCCAGCAGCTTAGGAGACAGGGGGCCGGTGAACACTGAAGCTTTCTTT. Translation gives CASSLGDRGPVNTEAFF.

The gene calls are TRBV29-1 and TRBJ2-7; D is ambiguous. The CDR3 consists of 12 residues. Germline V lookup: CDR1 SQVTM, CDR2 ANQGSEA. Trimming pared 4 bases from V and 2 bases from J, leaving 9 bases between. The CDR3 is CSVGSRAYEQYF. The CDR3, as DNA: TGCAGCGTTGGGTCCCGAGCCTACGAGCAGTACTTC.

This clone was detected only a few times. CDR3: CASSEMDRANSPLHF. CDR3 DNA: TGTGCCAGCAGTGAAATGGACAGGGCGAATTCACCCCTCCACTTT. The chain links TRBV2 to TRBJ1-6, with 8 bases fitting TRBD1. The ends lost 2 bases at V and 7 bases at J; junction bases unmatched: 4. This CDR3 spans 15 amino acids. Germline V gives CDR1 SNHLY, CDR2 FYNNEI.

The chain recombines TRBV6-5 with TRBJ2-2, with 9 nucleotides matching TRBD1. After removal of 5 bases from V and 4 bases from J, the junction contained 5 bases not matched to a gene. Germline V gene sequence: CDR1 MNHEY, CDR2 SVGAGI. The CDR3 extends over 15 amino acids. Written as DNA, the CDR3 is TGTGCCAGCAGTACAGTGACAGGGGGCACCGGGGAGCTGTTTTTT. This sequence encodes CASSTVTGGTGELFF.

The chain joins TRBV2 to TRBJ1-2; D ambiguous. The CDR3 extends over 16 amino acids. From germline, CDR1 is SNHLY and CDR2 FYNNEI. The ends were cut back, 6 bases at V and 8 bases at J, with 25 bases in the middle. CDR3 region: CASSEIPSAGIGGYTF. The CDR3 coding sequence is TGTGCCAGCAGCGAAATCCCGAGCGCGGGGATAGGGGGCTACACCTTC. Together with reference TRBV2 and TRBJ1-2, the CDR3 gives the full variable domain: EPEVTQTPSHQVTQMGQEVILRCVPISNHLYFYWYRQILGQKVEFLVSFYNNEISEKSEIFDDQFSVERPDGSNFTLKIRSTKLEDSAMYFCASSEIPSAGIGGYTFGSGTRLTVV.

This chain uses TRBV18 with TRBJ1-5; D might be TRBD1 (5 bases). The CDR3 is 15 residues long. The V gene lost 3 bases and the J gene lost 4 bases, with 13 bases spanning the gap. CDR1 is KGHSH, CDR2 LQKENI, per germline. CDR3: CASSPLRQLNQPQHF. The CDR3 region has the DNA TGTGCCAGCTCACCCTTACGACAGTTGAATCAGCCCCAGCATTTT.

A remark on this clone: An end of the junction does not agree with germline; a read error may underlie this. This rearrangement joins TRBV5-1 to TRBJ1-2; 11 positions match TRBD1. The CDR3 totals 15 residues. The germline V gene encodes CDR1 SGHRS and CDR2 YFSETQ. The CDR3 region is CASKRDRGTVYDYTF. CDR3 DNA sequence: TGCGCCAGCAAACGGGACAGGGGGACGGTCTATGACTACACCTTC.

In regard to this clone: Mismatch with germline at one junction end may stem from a read error. This sequence joins TRBV28 and TRBJ2-5; D ambiguous. Per germline, CDR1 MDHEN and CDR2 SYDVKM. This CDR3 contains 14 residues. CDR3 in amino acids: CASSPHEPQETQYF. The DNA of the CDR3 is TGTGCCAGCAGTCCCCATGAGCCCCAAGAAACCCAGTACTTC. The full variable domain, its missing parts supplied by reference TRBV28 and TRBJ2-5, is DVKVTQSSRYLVKRTGEKVFLECVQDMDHENMFWYRQDPGLGLRLIYFSYDVKMKEKGDIPEGYSVSREKKERFSLILESASTNQTSMYLCASSPHEPQETQYFGPGTRLLVL.

The chain combines TRBV19 with TRBJ1-6, with 7 bases that match TRBD1. This CDR3 is 15 amino acids long. CDR1 and CDR2 (germline): LNHDA, SQIVND (reference sequence). With V trimmed by 7 bases and J by 11 bases, 14 bases remained unmatched. In DNA form, the CDR3 reads TGTGCCAGTAAAACCGAGACAGGGATTTTTGCACCCCTCCACTTT. It codes for CASKTETGIFAPLHF.

The table lists this clone with a count of one. The chain joins TRBV5-6 to TRBJ1-2; D remains ambiguous. Germline V gene data show CDR1 as SGHDT and CDR2 as YYEEEE. The V gene lost 6 bases and the J gene lost 2 bases, with 14 bases spanning the gap. This CDR3 region has 14 residues. This chain's CDR3 is CASTPTTRNYGYTF. CDR3 DNA sequence: TGTGCCAGCACCCCCACAACAAGAAACTATGGCTACACCTTC.

This clone was detected once. V gene TRBV7-6 combines with J gene TRBJ1-1, with D unclear. CDR3 length: 15 residues. The germline gives CDR1 SGHVS, CDR2 FNYEAQ. Trimming pared 5 bases from V and 6 bases from J, leaving 19 bases between. The CDR3 region is CASSDGPRGTSEAFF. The DNA of the CDR3 is TGTGCCAGCAGCGACGGACCCCGGGGAACTTCTGAAGCTTTCTTT.

The chain is built from TRBV4-2 and TRBJ1-5; 7 bases map to TRBD1. Germline V gives CDR1 LGHNA, CDR2 YNFKEQ. The length of the CDR3 is 15 residues. Germline trimming cut 0 bases from V and 5 bases from J; bases unmatched to any gene: 4. CDR3 coding DNA: TGTGCCAGCAGCCAAGAGGGACAGTTCGATCAGCCCCAGCATTTT. Its protein product is CASSQEGQFDQPQHF.

Only a few counts were recorded for this clone. The rearrangement joins TRBV28 to TRBJ2-7; perhaps TRBD2 as D (6 bases). V was shortened by 2 bases and J by 2 bases, with 16 bases between the two germline ends. Germline CDR1 reads MDHEN; CDR2 reads SYDVKM. The CDR3 runs to 16 residues. The CDR3 bases are TGTGCCAGCAGTTTAATACGGACCGGGAGACCCTACGAGCAGTACTTC. Its protein is CASSLIRTGRPYEQYF.

This chain uses TRBV9 with TRBJ2-1, with D perhaps TRBD1 (5 bases). The V and J ends lost 4 bases and 12 bases respectively, with 17 bases between them. The CDR3 runs 13 residues. Germline values: CDR1 SGDLS, CDR2 YYNGEE. This CDR3 is CASSPTLQGRQFF. The CDR3 bases are TGTGCCAGCAGCCCGACCCTCCAGGGAAGGCAGTTCTTC.

J is TRBJ2-2 and V is TRBV2, with TRBD2 matching 11 bases. Germline CDR1 reads SNHLY; CDR2 reads FYNNEI. The CDR3 covers 22 residues. The V gene end was trimmed by 2 bases and the J gene end by 2 bases; junction bases not matched to a gene: 19. In DNA form, the CDR3 reads TGTGCCAGCAGTGAATGGGGTCATTCTGATCTGACTAGCGGGGTCAACACCGGGGAGCTGTTTTTT. Its translation is CASSEWGHSDLTSGVNTGELFF.

This rearrangement joins TRBV6-6 to TRBJ2-1; 7 bases are shared with TRBD2. V lost 5 bases, J lost 8 bases, and 9 bases stayed unmatched. This CDR3 contains 14 residues. Germline V CDR1 and CDR2: MNHNY, SVGAGI (reference sequence). CDR3 nucleotide sequence: TGTGCCAGCAGTGACGGGCCTAGCGGCCATGAGCAGTTCTTC. Encoded protein: CASSDGPSGHEQFF.

The chain recombines TRBV6-6 with TRBJ2-7, with TRBD2 matching over 11 bases. The CDR3 is 14 amino acids. V gave up 6 bases and J gave up 1 base; unmatched junction bases: 2. The germline V gene has CDR1 MNHNY and CDR2 SVGAGI (reference sequence). The CDR3 DNA follows: TGTGCCAGCAGAACTAGCGGGGGTTCCTACGAGCAGTACTTC. Its translation is CASRTSGGSYEQYF.